These 8 T cell receptor beta chains share one sample of origin, sequenced in a study of shared T cell receptors in the human thymus. Repertoires were generated with immunoSEQ multiplex PCR, while TCRdb's copy carries only in-frame clones and drops some. The sample shows 550,000 to 800,000 clones, approximately 85% of them seen only once. Another study also made use of these data, one on human thymus T cells.

What was sequenced was thymocytes. The receptors originated from a girl under three years old with a congenital heart defect.

The chain employs TRBV5-1 and TRBJ2-1; tentatively, D is TRBD1 (5 bases). This CDR3 comprises 15 residues. Germline CDR1 and CDR2: SGHRS and YFSETQ. The V gene lost 0 bases and the J gene lost 8 bases, with 15 bases spanning the gap. CDR3 coding DNA: TGCGCCAGCAGCTTGGCTCCTAAGGGGTTCGATGAGCAGTTCTTC. This sequence encodes CASSLAPKGFDEQFF.

The gene calls are TRBV9 and TRBJ1-1, with no clear D. CDR3 length equals 12 residues. Germline values: CDR1 SGDLS, CDR2 YYNGEE. Trimming removed 7 bases from V and 2 bases from J, with 9 bases in between. This CDR3 is CASSSVNTEAFF. CDR3 nucleotides: TGTGCCAGCTCCTCCGTTAACACTGAAGCTTTCTTT.

The genes are TRBV28 and TRBJ2-1, with 7 bases matching TRBD2. V lost 8 bases to trimming and J lost 7 bases; unmatched junction nucleotides: 5. Germline CDR1 MDHEN, CDR2 SYDVKM. The length of the CDR3 is 12 residues. CDR3 sequence: CASQRGRNEQFF. For the CDR3, the DNA is TGTGCCAGCCAGCGGGGTAGGAATGAGCAGTTCTTC.

This rearrangement joins TRBV15 to TRBJ1-3; D not resolved. Trimming cost V 4 bases and J 0 bases, with 7 bases left between them. The CDR3 is 14 amino acids. Germline V gene lookup returns CDR1 LNHNV and CDR2 YYDKDF (reference sequence). This CDR3 is CATSMRLSGNTIYF. The CDR3 coding sequence is TGTGCCACCAGCATGAGACTCTCTGGAAACACCATATATTTT.

The J gene is TRBJ1-1, the V gene TRBV13, with D maybe TRBD1 (5 bases). Germline CDR1 PRHDT, CDR2 FYEKMQ (reference sequence). Trimming pared 0 bases from V and 3 bases from J, leaving 20 bases between. This CDR3 spans 18 amino acids. Written as DNA, the CDR3 is TGTGCCAGCAGCTTAGGATGGACACTAAGGGCCTTCGACACTGAAGCTTTCTTT. Protein product: CASSLGWTLRAFDTEAFF.

The V and J genes are TRBV5-1 and TRBJ1-6; D is perhaps TRBD1 (5 bases). Trimming took 3 bases from V and 14 from J, leaving 27 bases between them. CDR1 SGHRS and CDR2 YFSETQ come from the germline V gene. This CDR3 has 17 residues. The CDR3 bases are TGCGCCAGCAGCTGGGACCTGGGACTCGGGGTAGGGGTTACCCTCCACTTT. Its protein is CASSWDLGLGVGVTLHF.

V gene TRBV25-1 combines with J gene TRBJ2-1, with 7 bases fitting TRBD2. The CDR3 is made up of 17 amino acids. V shed 6 bases, J shed 7 bases, and the junction held 18 bases outside the gene matches. Germline V CDR1 and CDR2: MGHDK, SYGVNS. CDR3 protein: CASSASPRAGLGNEQFF. The DNA of the CDR3 is TGTGCCAGCAGCGCCAGCCCAAGAGCGGGGCTTGGGAATGAGCAGTTCTTC.

The CDR3 reads CAIKGSGDRAGANVLTF. The DNA for the CDR3 is TGTGCCATCAAAGGGTCGGGCGACAGGGCTGGGGCCAACGTCCTGACTTTC. The genes are TRBV10-3 and TRBJ2-6; 7 bases are shared with TRBD1. The CDR3 extends over 17 amino acids. Germline-derived CDR1 and CDR2 are ENHRY and SYGVKD. V lost 7 bases to trimming and J lost 2 bases; unmatched junction nucleotides: 11.